The 23 T cell receptor beta chains listed next were all sequenced from one sample in a study of T-cell memory formation after mild COVID-19. Using its own MiXCR run on the 5' RACE reads, TCRdb lists one record per CDR3 protein. The sample lists about 35,000 distinct CDR3 sequences; approximately 21% were seen once. Sequencing used PBMCs or a T cell subset sorted from them (not recorded which). These receptors all come from an adult who had mild COVID-19 (a few samples of this study predate the infection). Cell type and time point are not known.

The rearrangement links TRBV6-6 to TRBJ1-1; weak D call: TRBD1 (5 bases). CDR1 is MNHNY and CDR2 is SVGAGI in the germline V gene (reference sequence). The CDR3 totals 14 residues. The ends were cut back, 5 bases at V and 3 bases at J, with 13 bases in the middle. The CDR3 spells CASSPPLGHTEAFF. DNA for the CDR3: TGTGCCAGCAGTCCCCCGCTGGGGCACACTGAAGCTTTCTTT.

V is TRBV9 and J is TRBJ2-2; the D call may be TRBD1 or TRBD2 (5 bases each). The germline gives CDR1 SGDLS, CDR2 YYNGEE. The CDR3 has 17 residues. Trimming cost V 0 bases and J 3 bases, with 15 bases left between them. The CDR3 protein is CASSVGASGTDTGELFF. The CDR3 bases are TGTGCCAGCAGCGTAGGGGCTTCCGGGACGGACACCGGGGAGCTGTTTTTT.

The V call is TRBV7-2, the J call TRBJ2-1; 8 nucleotides match TRBD1. Germline V CDR1 and CDR2: SGHTA, FQGNSA. V shed 1 base and J 8 bases; nucleotides not matched to a gene: 7. This CDR3 has 15 residues. This CDR3 reads CASSLGDRLVDEQFF. The CDR3 bases are TGTGCCAGCAGCTTAGGGGACAGGTTGGTCGATGAGCAGTTCTTC.

The chain joins TRBV5-1 to TRBJ1-5; weak D call: TRBD1 (5 bases). This CDR3 is built from 14 residues. Trimming took off 1 base at V and 4 bases at J, with 9 bases between the two ends. Germline loops: CDR1 SGHRS, CDR2 YFSETQ. The CDR3 protein is CASSLLPGNQPQHF. CDR3 coding DNA: TGCGCCAGCAGCTTGCTCCCAGGGAATCAGCCCCAGCATTTT.

This clonotype was seen at least ten times. This chain connects TRBV20-1 to TRBJ1-2; D is possibly TRBD1 (6 bases). The CDR3 length is 12 residues. The germline CDR1 and CDR2 sequences are DFQATT and SNEGSKA (reference sequence). V lost 1 base and J 4 bases, leaving 7 bases between the germline ends. Here the CDR3 reads CSARGTAYGYTF. CDR3 nucleotides: TGCAGTGCTAGAGGGACAGCCTATGGCTACACCTTC.

In its sample, this clonotype was seen many times. The rearrangement joins TRBV7-9 to TRBJ2-5; D is unresolved. In germline, CDR1 is SEHNR, CDR2 FQNEAQ (reference sequence). This CDR3 is built from 10 residues. V lost 6 bases to trimming and J lost 5 bases, with 4 bases between them. The CDR3 here is CASSRETQYF. Here the CDR3 DNA reads TGTGCCAGCAGTCGGGAGACCCAGTACTTC.

This clonotype was detected many times. The genes are TRBV18 and TRBJ1-6; TRBD1 matches at 8 bases. The CDR3 is 14 residues long. CDR1 and CDR2 from the germline V gene are KGHSH and LQKENI. With V trimmed by 5 bases and J by 5 bases, 2 bases remained unmatched. The CDR3 region has the DNA TGTGCCAGCTCAAGGGACAGGAATAATTCACCCCTCCACTTT. Amino acids: CASSRDRNNSPLHF.

V usage is TRBV7-9 and J usage is TRBJ2-2; D call uncertain. The germline gives CDR1 SEHNR, CDR2 FQNEAQ (reference sequence). The V end was cut by 3 bases, the J end by 3 bases, with 8 bases between. This CDR3 is built from 14 residues. The CDR3 region has the DNA TGTGCCAGCAGCTTGGGCTATTACACCGGGGAGCTGTTTTTT. Protein sequence: CASSLGYYTGELFF.

At least ten counts were recorded for this clonotype. The chain uses TRBV7-8 and TRBJ2-3, with 11 bases lining up with TRBD2. The germline V gene encodes CDR1 SGHVS and CDR2 FQNEAQ. CDR3 size: 16 residues. J lost 6 bases, V lost 6 bases, and 11 bases had no gene match. The CDR3 region is CASSTLAGGSKDTQYF. The CDR3 DNA reads TGTGCCAGCAGTACATTAGCGGGGGGGTCCAAGGATACGCAGTATTTT. Looking up the rest from reference TRBV7-8 and TRBJ2-3 gives the full variable domain: GAGVSQSPRYKVAKRGQDVALRCDPISGHVSLFWYQQALGQGPEFLTYFQNEAQLDKSGLPSDRFFAERPEGSVSTLKIQRTQQEDSAVYLCASSTLAGGSKDTQYFGPGTRLTVL.

This clonotype was picked up many times. The V call is TRBV12-3 or TRBV12-4, the J call TRBJ1-2, with 7 bases fitting TRBD1. There are 12 residues in the CDR3. After removal of 8 bases from V and 7 bases from J, the junction contained 7 bases not matched to a gene. The CDR3 here is CASSKGAGGYTF. Written as DNA, the CDR3 is TGTGCCAGCTCGAAGGGGGCGGGTGGCTACACCTTC.

At least ten counts were recorded for this clonotype. The V gene is TRBV20-1, the J gene TRBJ2-4; a weak D match, TRBD2 (6 bases). The germline gives CDR1 DFQATT, CDR2 SNEGSKA (reference sequence). This CDR3 is built from 15 residues. With 0 bases removed from V and 5 bases from J, the gap between germline ends came to 14 bases. Written as DNA, the CDR3 is TGCAGTGCTAGAGATCCGGCGGGAAGTGAAAACATTCAGTACTTC. As protein: CSARDPAGSENIQYF.

This clonotype was seen at least ten times. V gene TRBV24-1 combines with J gene TRBJ2-5, with 8 bases lining up with TRBD1. CDR1 is KGHDR and CDR2 is SFDVKD in the germline V gene. There are 15 residues in the CDR3. Trimming removed 9 bases from V and 1 base from J; junction bases left unmatched: 9. CDR3 sequence: CATAKQGGSQETQYF. The CDR3, as DNA: TGTGCCACCGCAAAACAGGGGGGATCCCAAGAGACCCAGTACTTC.

Sample share makes this clonotype medium-sized (0.01 to 0.1%). The chain has TRBV29-1 and TRBJ1-5; D possibly corresponds to TRBD1 (5 bases). The CDR3 contains 13 residues. Per the germline V gene, CDR1 is SQVTM and CDR2 is ANQGSEA. V was cut by 3 bases and J by 5 bases, with 11 bases left in between. CDR3 DNA sequence: TGCAGCGTTGACCTTGGAGGGGATCAGCCCCAGCATTTT. It specifies CSVDLGGDQPQHF.

This clonotype was counted many times. The chain recombines TRBV12-3 or TRBV12-4 with TRBJ2-1; tentative D call: TRBD2 (5 bases). CDR3 length equals 15 residues. V gave up 3 bases and J gave up 6 bases, with 15 bases separating them. CDR3 sequence reads: CASSFPGISGNEQFF. In DNA, the CDR3 is TGTGCCAGCAGTTTCCCGGGGATTTCTGGCAATGAGCAGTTCTTC.

This clonotype was recorded a few times. This sequence joins TRBV7-2 and TRBJ2-1; D is perhaps TRBD2 (6 bases). CDR1 SGHTA and CDR2 FQGNSA come from the germline V gene. The V gene lost 1 base and the J gene lost 5 bases, with 12 bases spanning the gap. This CDR3 region has 15 residues. The CDR3, as DNA: TGTGCCAGCAGCTTAGACGGGAGTGGGCACAATGAGCAGTTCTTC. Protein product: CASSLDGSGHNEQFF.

In this sample, this clonotype turned up many times. The gene calls are TRBV7-2 and TRBJ1-5; 7 bases align to TRBD1. CDR1 is SGHTA, CDR2 FQGNSA, per germline. The CDR3 is 15 amino acids. J was trimmed by 3 bases and V by 6 bases; bases with no gene match: 8. The DNA of the CDR3 is TGTGCCAGCAGACTGAATGGACAGGTCAATCAGCCCCAGCATTTT. Its translation: CASRLNGQVNQPQHF.

This clonotype was seen a few times. The V call is TRBV9, the J call TRBJ2-7; no reliable D call. In germline, CDR1 is SGDLS, CDR2 YYNGEE. This CDR3 region has 13 residues. V gave up 0 bases and J gave up 6 bases, with 10 bases separating them. CDR3 sequence reads: CASSVGVFSEQYF. CDR3 sequence (DNA): TGTGCCAGCAGCGTAGGAGTTTTCTCCGAGCAGTACTTC.

This clonotype has at least ten counts. The chain carries TRBV12-3 or TRBV12-4 and TRBJ2-3; D perhaps matches TRBD2 (6 bases). V shed 5 bases and J shed 6 bases, with 18 bases lying between them. The CDR3 length is 15 residues. The CDR3 loop is CASSPRDSSGDTQYF. DNA of the CDR3: TGTGCCAGCAGTCCTCGGGACTCCTCCGGTGATACGCAGTATTTT.

The chain carries TRBV6-2 or TRBV6-3 and TRBJ2-7, with TRBD2 matching 10 bases. Germline V gives CDR1 MNHEY, CDR2 SVGEGT. Losses at the gene ends were 7 bases for V and 2 bases for J; bases not matched to a gene: 11. This CDR3 spans 16 amino acids. The CDR3 DNA is TGTGCCAGCATCGACGGGCGGCTAGCGGGAGCCTACGAGCAGTACTTC. Translated, it gives CASIDGRLAGAYEQYF.

Ten or more counts support this clonotype. The CDR3 sequence is CASSYGTDTQYF. Here the CDR3 DNA reads TGTGCCAGCAGTTATGGCACAGATACGCAGTATTTT. This chain joins TRBV6-5 and TRBJ2-3; D is unresolved. CDR1 MNHEY and CDR2 SVGAGI come from the germline V gene. The CDR3 spans 12 residues. Trimming took 3 bases from V and 1 from J, leaving 2 bases between them.

This clonotype was counted at least ten times. The rearrangement links TRBV7-9 to TRBJ2-3, with 12 bases fitting TRBD2. The CDR3 extends over 16 amino acids. CDR1 and CDR2 from the germline V gene are SEHNR and FQNEAQ (reference sequence). V lost 5 bases and J lost 5; bases outside the gene matches: 8. CDR3 sequence (DNA): TGTGCCAGCAGCGTACTAGCGGGGGGCAAAAAAGATACGCAGTATTTT. It codes for CASSVLAGGKKDTQYF.

This clonotype was recorded many times. The CDR3 region has the DNA TGCGCCAGCAGCCTACAGGGGGATCAGCCCCAGCATTTT. It yields the protein CASSLQGDQPQHF. V is TRBV4-1 and J is TRBJ1-5; 8 bases match TRBD1. The CDR3 is made up of 13 amino acids. J was trimmed by 5 bases and V by 4 bases; bases with no gene match: 1. In germline, CDR1 is MGHRA, CDR2 YSYEKL.

This clonotype appeared many times. V is TRBV12-3 or TRBV12-4 and J is TRBJ2-3; no definite D call. The V and J ends lost 3 bases and 2 bases respectively, with 3 bases between them. The CDR3 has 12 residues. DNA for the CDR3: TGTGCCAGCAGTTTGATCACAGATACGCAGTATTTT. It translates to CASSLITDTQYF.